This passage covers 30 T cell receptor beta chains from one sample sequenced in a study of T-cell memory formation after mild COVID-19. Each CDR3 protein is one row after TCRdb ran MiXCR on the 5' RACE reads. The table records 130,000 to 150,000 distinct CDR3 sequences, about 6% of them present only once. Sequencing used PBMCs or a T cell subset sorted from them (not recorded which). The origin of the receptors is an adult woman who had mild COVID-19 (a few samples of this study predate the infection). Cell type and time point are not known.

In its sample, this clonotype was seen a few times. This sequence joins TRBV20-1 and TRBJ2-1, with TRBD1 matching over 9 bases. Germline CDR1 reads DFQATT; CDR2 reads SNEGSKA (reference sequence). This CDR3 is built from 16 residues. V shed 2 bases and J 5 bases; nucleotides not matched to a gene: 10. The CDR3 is CSARLTGGQGHNEQFF. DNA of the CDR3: TGCAGTGCTAGACTCACTGGGGGACAGGGCCACAATGAGCAGTTCTTC.

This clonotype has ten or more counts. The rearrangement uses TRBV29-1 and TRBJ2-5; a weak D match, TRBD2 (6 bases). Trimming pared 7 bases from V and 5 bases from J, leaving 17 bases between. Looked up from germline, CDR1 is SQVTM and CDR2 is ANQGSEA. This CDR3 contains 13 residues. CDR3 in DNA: TGCAGCGCCAGTCACGGGGGAGTGGAGACCCAGTACTTC. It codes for CSASHGGVETQYF.

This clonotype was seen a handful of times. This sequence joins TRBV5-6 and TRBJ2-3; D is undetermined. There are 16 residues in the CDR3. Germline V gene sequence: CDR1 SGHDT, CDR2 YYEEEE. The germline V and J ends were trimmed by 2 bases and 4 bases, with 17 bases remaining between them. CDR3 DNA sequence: TGTGCCAGCAGCTTTTGGCCCTCGAGCCCCGCAGATACGCAGTATTTT. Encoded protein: CASSFWPSSPADTQYF.

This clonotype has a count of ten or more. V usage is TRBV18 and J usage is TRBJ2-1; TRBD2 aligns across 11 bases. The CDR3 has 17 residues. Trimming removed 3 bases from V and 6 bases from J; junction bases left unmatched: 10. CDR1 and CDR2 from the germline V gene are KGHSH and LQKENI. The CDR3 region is CASSPRLAGLSGNEQFF. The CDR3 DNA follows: TGTGCCAGCTCACCTCGACTAGCGGGACTCTCGGGCAATGAGCAGTTCTTC.

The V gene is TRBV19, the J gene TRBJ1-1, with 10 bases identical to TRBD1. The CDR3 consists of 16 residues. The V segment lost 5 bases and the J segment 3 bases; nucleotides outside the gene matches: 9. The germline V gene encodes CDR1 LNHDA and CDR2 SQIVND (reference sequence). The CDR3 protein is CASSAGDRGYHTEAFF. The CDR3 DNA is TGTGCCAGTAGTGCGGGGGACAGGGGCTATCACACTGAAGCTTTCTTT.

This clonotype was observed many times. The CDR3 DNA sequence: TGTGCCAGCAGTTTAACCCGGGGGGGCACTGAAGCTTTCTTT. It translates to CASSLTRGGTEAFF. The chain joins TRBV12-3 or TRBV12-4 to TRBJ1-1; the D gene is possibly TRBD1 (5 bases). V lost 2 bases and J 4 bases, leaving 11 bases between the germline ends. The CDR3 consists of 14 residues.

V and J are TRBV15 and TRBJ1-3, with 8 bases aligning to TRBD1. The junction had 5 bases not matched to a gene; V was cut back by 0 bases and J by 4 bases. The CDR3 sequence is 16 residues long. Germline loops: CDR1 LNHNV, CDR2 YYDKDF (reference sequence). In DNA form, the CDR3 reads TGTGCCACCAGCAGAGACTCGACAGGGGCCGGAAACACCATATATTTT. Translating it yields CATSRDSTGAGNTIYF.

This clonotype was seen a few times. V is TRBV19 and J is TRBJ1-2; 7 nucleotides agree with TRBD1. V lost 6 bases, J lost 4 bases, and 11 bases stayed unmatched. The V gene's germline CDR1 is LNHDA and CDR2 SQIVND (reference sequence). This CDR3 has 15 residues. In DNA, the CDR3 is TGTGCCAGTAGCCTAACATGGGACAGCCCCTATGGCTACACCTTC. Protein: CASSLTWDSPYGYTF.

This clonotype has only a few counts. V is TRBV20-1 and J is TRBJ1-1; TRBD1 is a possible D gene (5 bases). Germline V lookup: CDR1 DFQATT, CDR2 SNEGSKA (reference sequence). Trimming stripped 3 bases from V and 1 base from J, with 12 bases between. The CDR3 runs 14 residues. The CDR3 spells CSASAGRPNTEAFF. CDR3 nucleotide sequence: TGCAGTGCTAGTGCGGGGCGTCCGAACACTGAAGCTTTCTTT.

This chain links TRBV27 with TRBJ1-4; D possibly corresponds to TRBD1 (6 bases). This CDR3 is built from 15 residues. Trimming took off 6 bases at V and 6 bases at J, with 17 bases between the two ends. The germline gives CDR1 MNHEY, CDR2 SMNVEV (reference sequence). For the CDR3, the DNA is TGTGCCAGCAGGGCCGCGGGGGCGAATGATGAAAAACTGTTTTTT. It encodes CASRAAGANDEKLFF.

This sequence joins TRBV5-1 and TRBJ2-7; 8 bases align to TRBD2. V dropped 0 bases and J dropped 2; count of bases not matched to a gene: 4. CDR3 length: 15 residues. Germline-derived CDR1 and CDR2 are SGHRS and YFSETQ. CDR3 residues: CASSLVGGGTYEQYF. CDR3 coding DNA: TGCGCCAGCAGCTTGGTCGGGGGGGGAACCTACGAGCAGTACTTC.

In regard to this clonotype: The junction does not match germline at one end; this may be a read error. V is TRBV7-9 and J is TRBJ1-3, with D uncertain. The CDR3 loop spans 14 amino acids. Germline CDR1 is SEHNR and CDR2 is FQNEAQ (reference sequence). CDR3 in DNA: TGTGCCAGCAACTTAGACGAAAAAGGAAACACCATATATTTT. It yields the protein CASNLDEKGNTIYF.

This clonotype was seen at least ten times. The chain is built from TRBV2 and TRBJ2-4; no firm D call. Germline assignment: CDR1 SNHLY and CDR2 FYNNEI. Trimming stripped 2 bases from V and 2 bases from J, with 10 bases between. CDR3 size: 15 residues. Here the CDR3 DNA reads TGTGCCAGCAGTGAAATTTGGCTATCCAAAAACATTCAGTACTTC. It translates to CASSEIWLSKNIQYF.

This CDR3 is CASRLTGAAYGYTF. The CDR3 DNA is TGTGCCAGCAGACTGACAGGGGCCGCCTATGGCTACACCTTC. V usage is TRBV28 and J usage is TRBJ1-2, with 8 nucleotides matching TRBD1. Trimming at V came to 6 bases and at J to 4 bases, leaving 7 bases not matched to a gene. This CDR3 has 14 residues. The germline V gene has CDR1 MDHEN and CDR2 SYDVKM.

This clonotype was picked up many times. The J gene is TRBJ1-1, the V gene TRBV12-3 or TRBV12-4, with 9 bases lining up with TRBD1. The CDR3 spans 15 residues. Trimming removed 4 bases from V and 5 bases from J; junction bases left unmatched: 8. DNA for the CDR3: TGTGCCAGCAGTTGGTCGACAGGGGGGGAGACTGAAGCTTTCTTT. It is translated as CASSWSTGGETEAFF.

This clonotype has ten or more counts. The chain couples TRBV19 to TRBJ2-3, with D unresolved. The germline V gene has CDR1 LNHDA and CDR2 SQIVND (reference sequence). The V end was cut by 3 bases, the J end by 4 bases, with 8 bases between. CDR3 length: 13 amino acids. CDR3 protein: CASSIAGADTQYF. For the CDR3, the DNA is TGTGCCAGTAGTATTGCCGGTGCAGATACGCAGTATTTT.

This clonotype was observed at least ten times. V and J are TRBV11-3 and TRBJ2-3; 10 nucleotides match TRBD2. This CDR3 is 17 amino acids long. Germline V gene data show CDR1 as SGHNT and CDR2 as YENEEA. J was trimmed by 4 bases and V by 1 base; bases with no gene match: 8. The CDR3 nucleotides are TGTGCCAGCAGCTTAGGTTCTAGCGGGAGCGGTGCAGATACGCAGTATTTT. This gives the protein CASSLGSSGSGADTQYF.

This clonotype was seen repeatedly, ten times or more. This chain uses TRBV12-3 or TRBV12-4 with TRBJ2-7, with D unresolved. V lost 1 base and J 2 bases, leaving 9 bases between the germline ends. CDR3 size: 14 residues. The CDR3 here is CASSLDEYPYEQYF. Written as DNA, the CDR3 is TGTGCCAGCAGTTTAGATGAGTACCCCTACGAGCAGTACTTC.

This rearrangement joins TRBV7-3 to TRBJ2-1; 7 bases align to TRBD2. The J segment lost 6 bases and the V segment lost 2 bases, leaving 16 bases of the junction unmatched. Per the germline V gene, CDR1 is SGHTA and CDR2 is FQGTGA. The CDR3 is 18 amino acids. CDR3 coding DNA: TGTGCCAGCAGCTTAGGGTTCGGTGGGAGGGCCTCGCGCAATGAGCAGTTCTTC. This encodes CASSLGFGGRASRNEQFF.

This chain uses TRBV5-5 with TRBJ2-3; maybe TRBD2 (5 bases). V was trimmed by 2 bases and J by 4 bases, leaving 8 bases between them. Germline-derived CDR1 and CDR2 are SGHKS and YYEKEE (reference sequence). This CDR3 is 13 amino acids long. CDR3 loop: CASSFSSPDTQYF. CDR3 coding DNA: TGTGCCAGCAGCTTCTCTAGCCCAGATACGCAGTATTTT. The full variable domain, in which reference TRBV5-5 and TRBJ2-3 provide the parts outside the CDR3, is DAGVTQSPTHLIKTRGQQVTLRCSPISGHKSVSWYQQVLGQGPQFIFQYYEKEERGRGNFPDRFSARQFPNYSSELNVNALLLGDSALYLCASSFSSPDTQYFGPGTRLTVL.

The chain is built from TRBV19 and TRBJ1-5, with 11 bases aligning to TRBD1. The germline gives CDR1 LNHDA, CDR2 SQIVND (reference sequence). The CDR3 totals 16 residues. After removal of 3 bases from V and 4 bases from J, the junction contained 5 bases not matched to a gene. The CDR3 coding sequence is TGTGCCAGTAGTATCGGGGACAGGGGGTTTAATCAGCCCCAGCATTTT. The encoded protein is CASSIGDRGFNQPQHF.

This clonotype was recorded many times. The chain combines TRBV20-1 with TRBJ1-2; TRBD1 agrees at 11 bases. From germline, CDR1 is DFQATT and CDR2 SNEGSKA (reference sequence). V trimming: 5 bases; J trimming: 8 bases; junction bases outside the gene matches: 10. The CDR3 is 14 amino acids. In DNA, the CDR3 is TGCAGTGCTTCCTGGACAGGGGGCGTCGGAGGCTACACCTTC. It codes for CSASWTGGVGGYTF.

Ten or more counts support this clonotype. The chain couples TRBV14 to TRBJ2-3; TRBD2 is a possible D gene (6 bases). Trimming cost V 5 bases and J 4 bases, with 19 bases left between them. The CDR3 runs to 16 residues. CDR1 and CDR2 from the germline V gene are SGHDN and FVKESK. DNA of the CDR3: TGTGCCAGCAGCGAGGGACTCTACTATCCCCCAGATACGCAGTATTTT. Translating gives CASSEGLYYPPDTQYF. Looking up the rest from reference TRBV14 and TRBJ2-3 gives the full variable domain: EAGVTQFPSHSVIEKGQTVTLRCDPISGHDNLYWYRRVMGKEIKFLLHFVKESKQDESGMPNNRFLAERTGGTYSTLKVQPAELEDSGVYFCASSEGLYYPPDTQYFGPGTRLTVL.

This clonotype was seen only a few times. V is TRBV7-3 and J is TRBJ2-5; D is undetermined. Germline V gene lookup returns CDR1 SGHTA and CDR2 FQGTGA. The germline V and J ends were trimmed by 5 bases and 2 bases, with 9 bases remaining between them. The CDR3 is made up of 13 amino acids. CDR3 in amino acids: CASSVNQQETQYF. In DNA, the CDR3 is TGTGCCAGCAGCGTAAATCAACAAGAGACCCAGTACTTC.

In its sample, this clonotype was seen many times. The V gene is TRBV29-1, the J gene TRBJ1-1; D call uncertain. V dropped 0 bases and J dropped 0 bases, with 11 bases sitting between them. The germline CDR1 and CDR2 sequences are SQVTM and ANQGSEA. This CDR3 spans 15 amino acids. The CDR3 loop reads CSVEDPGRMNTEAFF. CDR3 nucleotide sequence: TGCAGCGTTGAAGATCCTGGACGGATGAACACTGAAGCTTTCTTT.

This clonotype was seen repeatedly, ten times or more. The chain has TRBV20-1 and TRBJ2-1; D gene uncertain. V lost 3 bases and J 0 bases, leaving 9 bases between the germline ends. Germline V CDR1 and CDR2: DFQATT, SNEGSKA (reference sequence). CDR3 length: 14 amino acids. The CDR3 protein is CSASDLRSYNEQFF. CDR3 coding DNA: TGCAGTGCTAGCGACCTCCGCTCCTACAATGAGCAGTTCTTC.

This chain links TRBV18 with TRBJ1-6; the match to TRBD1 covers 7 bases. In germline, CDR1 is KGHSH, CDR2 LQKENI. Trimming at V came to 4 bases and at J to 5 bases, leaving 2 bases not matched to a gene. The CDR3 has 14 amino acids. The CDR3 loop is CASSRDSDNSPLHF. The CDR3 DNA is TGTGCCAGCTCACGGGACAGCGATAATTCACCCCTCCACTTT.

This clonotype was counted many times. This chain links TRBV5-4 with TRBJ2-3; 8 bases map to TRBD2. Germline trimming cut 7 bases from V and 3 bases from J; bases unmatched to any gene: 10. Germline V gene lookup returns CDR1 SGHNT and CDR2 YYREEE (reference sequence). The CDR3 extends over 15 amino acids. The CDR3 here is CASSSPGLETDTQYF. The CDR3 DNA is TGTGCCAGCTCATCCCCGGGACTAGAAACAGATACGCAGTATTTT. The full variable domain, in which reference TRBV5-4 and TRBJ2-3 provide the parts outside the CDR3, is ETGVTQSPTHLIKTRGQQVTLRCSSQSGHNTVSWYQQALGQGPQFIFQYYREEENGRGNFPPRFSGLQFPNYSSELNVNALELDDSALYLCASSSPGLETDTQYFGPGTRLTVL.

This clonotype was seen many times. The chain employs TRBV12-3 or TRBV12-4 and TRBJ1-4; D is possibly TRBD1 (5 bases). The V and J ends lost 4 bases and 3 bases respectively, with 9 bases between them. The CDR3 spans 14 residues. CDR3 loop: CASSSLGANEKLFF. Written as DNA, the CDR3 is TGTGCCAGCAGTTCGTTAGGGGCTAATGAAAAACTGTTTTTT.

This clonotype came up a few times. CDR3 in amino acids: CSARGTGGGNQPQHF. The CDR3 DNA reads as TGCAGTGCTAGAGGAACGGGGGGAGGAAATCAGCCCCAGCATTTT. The rearrangement uses TRBV20-1 and TRBJ1-5; a weak D match, TRBD1 (5 bases). This CDR3 comprises 15 residues. Germline V gives CDR1 DFQATT, CDR2 SNEGSKA (reference sequence). Trimming shortened V by 1 base and J by 4 bases, and 14 bases separated the two germline ends.